The TCR beta chain described here comes from a study of cytomegalovirus exposure and HLA in healthy donors. Broader study findings: Being productive about 87% or about 30% of the time was typical of most TCR beta V segments in an earlier analysis. Later on, an analysis tied 15,000 or so TCR beta sequences to HLA alleles at 0.05 false discovery rate. Investigators reported 150 to 200 TCR beta chains as tied to cytomegalovirus.

Primers included in the PCR were 60 Vbeta and 13 Jbeta primers. How the authors handled the data: Later work found 80 million or so unique TCR beta chains, with about 10 million shared. Clones were read by immunoSEQ multiplex PCR, and TCRdb kept only the in-frame ones, dropping some. V, J and clone size are those of that table, while D and trimming were read from the DNA. The table has fewer than 200,000 clones, approximately 78% seen once. J lost 0 bases, V lost 8 bases, and 16 bases had no gene match. Germline V gene data show CDR1 as LGHNT and CDR2 as FRNRAP. This CDR3 contains 18 residues. This clone was detected only a few times. Its cognate antigen is unknown.

The specimen sequenced was PBMCs. The rearrangement uses TRBV12-5 and TRBJ1-5; TRBD1 matches 7 bases. The sequence derives from a woman younger than 35 in good health and CMV-seronegative. Written as DNA, the CDR3 is TGTGCTAGTAAGAGACAGGGTAAGATGGGGGATAGCAATCAGCCCCAGCATTTT. Protein product: CASKRQGKMGDSNQPQHF.